This entry features one T cell receptor beta chain sequence. Its antigen is unidentified. There are 12 residues in the CDR3. Trimming shortened V by 4 bases and J by 10 bases, and 14 bases separated the two germline ends. Per germline, CDR1 SQVTM and CDR2 ANQGSEA. The data derive from a study of T cell clones after liver transplantation. Study-level results: These preliminary findings come from unstandardized post-transplant sampling times.

TCRdb keeps only in-frame clones here, not all; method: immunoSEQ multiplex PCR. The sample holds 20,000 to 30,000 clones; roughly 69% are singletons and the top ten take around 3%. The receptor was isolated from a human donor who received a liver transplant. The chain carries TRBV29-1 and TRBJ2-1, with D perhaps TRBD2 (6 bases). The sequences come from CD4+ T cells from blood, collected before liver transplant. CDR3 in amino acids: CSVGGAGGEQFF. For the CDR3, the DNA is TGCAGCGTTGGTGGGGCCGGGGGAGAGCAGTTCTTC.